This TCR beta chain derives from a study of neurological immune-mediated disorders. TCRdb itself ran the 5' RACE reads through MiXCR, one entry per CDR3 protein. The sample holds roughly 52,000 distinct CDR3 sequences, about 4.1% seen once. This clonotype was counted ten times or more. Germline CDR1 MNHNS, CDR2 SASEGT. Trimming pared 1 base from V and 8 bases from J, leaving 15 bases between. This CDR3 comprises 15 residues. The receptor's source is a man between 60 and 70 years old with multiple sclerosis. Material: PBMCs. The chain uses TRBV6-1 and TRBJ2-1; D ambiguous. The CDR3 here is CASSEEVALRDEQFF. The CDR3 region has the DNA TGTGCCAGCAGTGAAGAGGTAGCCCTCCGCGATGAGCAGTTCTTC.